The 24 T cell receptor beta chains given below trace back to one sample, sequenced in a study of shared clonotypes between healthy human individuals. The data were produced by immunoSEQ multiplex PCR, yet TCRdb's version contains in-frame clones alone and is incomplete. The sample contains about 710,000 clones, about three quarters of which appear only once. Sequenced input: memory CD4+ T cells sorted from blood. Stated subset: CD45RA-negative fraction. Receptors were obtained from a woman in her twenties or thirties in good health.

This clone was picked up one time. This sequence joins TRBV5-1 and TRBJ2-3, with D tentatively TRBD1 (7 bases). The CDR3 runs 15 residues. Trimming removed 6 bases from V and 0 bases from J, with 14 bases in between. Looked up from germline, CDR1 is SGHRS and CDR2 is YFSETQ. The CDR3 loop reads CASIQGRSSTDTQYF. The CDR3 nucleotides read TGCGCCAGCATACAGGGGAGGTCTAGCACAGATACGCAGTATTTT.

The chain is built from TRBV28 and TRBJ2-1; either TRBD1 or TRBD2 may fit D (5 bases each). Per the germline V gene, CDR1 is MDHEN and CDR2 is SYDVKM. Trimming pared 11 bases from V and 8 bases from J, leaving 16 bases between. The CDR3 covers 12 residues. CDR3 coding DNA: TGTGCCTCCGAAGGGACGGGCGATGAGCAGTTCTTC. Amino acids: CASEGTGDEQFF.

The chain uses TRBV6-5 and TRBJ2-7; the D is unclear. This CDR3 has 13 residues. Looked up from germline, CDR1 is MNHEY and CDR2 is SVGAGI. CDR3 loop: CASSWGRGAEQYF. CDR3 nucleotides: TGTGCTAGTTCTTGGGGTAGAGGTGCCGAGCAGTACTTC.

This chain uses TRBV6-1 with TRBJ2-7; D is perhaps TRBD1 or TRBD2 (7 bases each). CDR1 is MNHNS, CDR2 SASEGT, per germline. This CDR3 has 13 residues. The ends were cut back, 6 bases at V and 7 bases at J, with 16 bases in the middle. The chain's CDR3 is CASSQGGVWEQYF. The DNA for the CDR3 is TGTGCCAGCAGCCAGGGGGGGGTCTGGGAGCAGTACTTC.

A note on this clone: The germline gene is not matched at one end of the junction; a read error may be the cause. For the CDR3, the DNA is TGTGCCAGTAGCATAGGCGGTAAGGGTGGCTACACCTTC. Translated, it gives CASSIGGKGGYTF. The chain has TRBV19 and TRBJ1-2; D call uncertain. Germline CDR1 LNHDA, CDR2 SQIVND (reference sequence). The CDR3 covers 13 residues. Full variable domain (rest looked up from reference TRBV19 and TRBJ1-2): DGGITQSPKYLFRKEGQNVTLSCEQNLNHDAMYWYRQDPGQGLRLIYYSQIVNDFQKGDIAEGYSVSREKKESFPLTVTSAQKNPTAFYLCASSIGGKGGYTFGSGTRLTVV.

This clone was seen many times. The chain uses TRBV5-4 and TRBJ2-2, with 7 bases lining up with TRBD2. This CDR3 has 14 amino acids. Unmatched junction bases numbered 4, after V lost 4 bases and J lost 4 bases. Germline-derived CDR1 and CDR2 are SGHNT and YYREEE (reference sequence). The CDR3 is CASSRERGTGELFF. Here the CDR3 DNA reads TGTGCCAGCAGCCGGGAGCGGGGCACCGGGGAGCTGTTTTTT.

The gene calls are TRBV2 and TRBJ2-2; D is undetermined. The germline gives CDR1 SNHLY, CDR2 FYNNEI. Trimming took 4 bases from V and 0 from J, leaving 12 bases between them. The length of the CDR3 is 16 residues. DNA of the CDR3: TGTGCCAGCAGTGCCTGGACCACCACGAACACCGGGGAGCTGTTTTTT. It yields the protein CASSAWTTTNTGELFF.

This clone was observed a single time. The chain employs TRBV28 and TRBJ2-5, with TRBD2 matching 9 bases. The CDR3 is 14 residues long. Germline CDR1 is MDHEN and CDR2 is SYDVKM. Trimming cost V 7 bases and J 8 bases; bases outside gene matches: 11. The CDR3 nucleotides read TGTGCCAGCACCTTAGCGGGAGTCGGGAGAACCCAGTACTTC. It encodes CASTLAGVGRTQYF.

V gene TRBV5-4 combines with J gene TRBJ2-1; 16 bases match TRBD2. The J segment lost 8 bases and the V segment lost 4 bases, leaving 3 bases of the junction unmatched. Looked up from germline, CDR1 is SGHNT and CDR2 is YYREEE (reference sequence). CDR3 length: 15 residues. As DNA, the CDR3 is TGTGCCAGCAGCCTAGGGACTAGCGGGAGGGATGAGCAGTTCTTC. As protein: CASSLGTSGRDEQFF.

This clone has only a few counts. The rearrangement links TRBV28 to TRBJ1-2, with D perhaps matching TRBD1 (5 bases). V was trimmed by 4 bases and J by 5 bases, leaving 8 bases between them. The CDR3 has 12 residues. Germline V lookup: CDR1 MDHEN, CDR2 SYDVKM. As DNA, the CDR3 is TGTGCCAGCAGTTGGGGGGAGTATGGCTACACCTTC. Translated: CASSWGEYGYTF.

As for this clone: This CDR3 is also generated by other DNA sequences in the sample. The rearrangement links TRBV4-2 to TRBJ2-3; 13 nucleotides agree with TRBD2. V lost 4 bases and J lost 0; bases outside the gene matches: 7. CDR3 length equals 18 residues. The germline CDR1 and CDR2 sequences are LGHNA and YNFKEQ. The CDR3 DNA follows: TGTGCCAGCAGCCCCTGGACTAGCGGGAGTTCAAGCACAGATACGCAGTATTTT. Encoded protein: CASSPWTSGSSSTDTQYF.

In its sample, this clone was seen a few times. This rearrangement joins TRBV5-1 to TRBJ2-7, with a weak D call TRBD1 (6 bases). Trimming shortened V by 0 bases and J by 4 bases, and 14 bases separated the two germline ends. Per the germline V gene, CDR1 is SGHRS and CDR2 is YFSETQ. The CDR3 covers 15 residues. The CDR3 nucleotides read TGCGCCAGCAGCTTGGTTTCGGGACAAGATTACGAGCAGTACTTC. It specifies CASSLVSGQDYEQYF.

The chain combines TRBV5-1 with TRBJ1-1, with 8 bases that match TRBD1. CDR1 is SGHRS and CDR2 is YFSETQ in the germline V gene. This CDR3 has 17 amino acids. With 0 bases clipped from V and 0 bases from J, the junction kept 7 bases outside the gene matches. CDR3 sequence reads: CASSLGQGATMNTEAFF. Written as DNA, the CDR3 is TGCGCCAGCAGCTTGGGCCAGGGGGCCACCATGAACACTGAAGCTTTCTTT.

V is TRBV7-9 and J is TRBJ2-3, with D perhaps matching TRBD1 (6 bases). Trimming stripped 2 bases from V and 3 bases from J, with 12 bases between. The CDR3 totals 15 residues. The V gene's germline CDR1 is SEHNR and CDR2 FQNEAQ (reference sequence). CDR3 bases: TGTGCCAGCAGCTTATTACAGGGAGAAACAGATACGCAGTATTTT. Its translation: CASSLLQGETDTQYF. The complete variable domain, with remaining parts taken from reference TRBV7-9 and TRBJ2-3, reads DTGVSQNPRHKITKRGQNVTFRCDPISEHNRLYWYRQTLGQGPEFLTYFQNEAQLEKSRLLSDRFSAERPKGSFSTLEIQRTEQGDSAMYLCASSLLQGETDTQYFGPGTRLTVL.

This chain connects TRBV6-6 to TRBJ2-1; weak D call: TRBD1 (6 bases). The germline gives CDR1 MNHNY, CDR2 SVGAGI (reference sequence). The CDR3 runs 15 residues. V shed 5 bases and J shed 2 bases, with 13 bases lying between them. CDR3 DNA: TGTGCCAGCAGTCAAAGGGGACAAACCTACAATGAGCAGTTCTTC. This encodes CASSQRGQTYNEQFF.

The CDR3 spells CASSWTLFGSSYEQYF. The CDR3, as DNA: TGTGCCAGCAGTTGGACCCTTTTCGGGAGTTCCTACGAGCAGTACTTC. This chain uses TRBV28 with TRBJ2-7, with D tentatively TRBD2 (6 bases). CDR3 length: 16 residues. Germline CDR1 and CDR2: MDHEN and SYDVKM. Trimming took 4 bases from V and 1 from J, leaving 17 bases between them.

This clone appeared a few times. V usage is TRBV19 and J usage is TRBJ1-5, with D maybe TRBD1 (5 bases). V was pared by 6 bases and J by 3 bases, with 18 bases between. Germline V gene lookup returns CDR1 LNHDA and CDR2 SQIVND (reference sequence). This CDR3 comprises 16 residues. The CDR3 is CASRPQEGLHNQPQHF. For the CDR3, the DNA is TGTGCCAGTAGACCACAGGAGGGGCTACACAATCAGCCCCAGCATTTT.

The chain joins TRBV4-2 to TRBJ2-2; the match to TRBD2 covers 9 bases. Trimming cost V 4 bases and J 3 bases; bases outside gene matches: 9. Germline V gene data show CDR1 as LGHNA and CDR2 as YNFKEQ. The length of the CDR3 is 17 residues. This CDR3 reads CASSRVETSGYTGELFF. The DNA for the CDR3 is TGTGCCAGCAGCCGAGTTGAAACTAGCGGGTACACCGGGGAGCTGTTTTTT.

The J gene is TRBJ1-4, the V gene TRBV29-1; D is undetermined. CDR1 and CDR2 from the germline V gene are SQVTM and ANQGSEA. V was trimmed by 1 base and J by 0 bases, leaving 9 bases between them. The CDR3 runs 15 residues. CDR3 residues: CSVEGMVATNEKLFF. In DNA, the CDR3 is TGCAGCGTTGAAGGAATGGTAGCAACTAATGAAAAACTGTTTTTT.

The chain combines TRBV30 with TRBJ2-5; D may be TRBD1 (6 bases). The germline V and J ends were trimmed by 2 bases and 5 bases, with 12 bases remaining between them. CDR1 GTSNPN and CDR2 SVGIG come from the germline V gene (reference sequence). The CDR3 is 13 amino acids. CDR3 DNA: TGTGCCTGGAGTTCACAGGGAGAGGAGACCCAGTACTTC. Amino acid sequence: CAWSSQGEETQYF.

This clone appeared once. This sequence joins TRBV5-1 and TRBJ1-2; tentative D call: TRBD1 (5 bases). V lost 0 bases to trimming and J lost 4 bases, with 13 bases between them. CDR1 and CDR2 from the germline V gene are SGHRS and YFSETQ. The CDR3 is made up of 15 amino acids. In nucleotides, the CDR3 is TGCGCCAGCAGCTTGGGGCAGGGAGATGGCTATGGCTACACCTTC. Its protein is CASSLGQGDGYGYTF.

There are many counts of this clone. The rearrangement joins TRBV28 to TRBJ1-2; D gene ambiguous. Germline CDR1 and CDR2: MDHEN and SYDVKM. The CDR3 length is 12 residues. Trimming pared 7 bases from V and 3 bases from J, leaving 9 bases between. Here the CDR3 reads CASNVADYGYTF. CDR3 bases: TGTGCCAGCAACGTGGCGGACTATGGCTACACCTTC.

CDR3 region: CASSLEAGGLTGELFF. In DNA form, the CDR3 reads TGCGCCAGCAGCCTAGAAGCGGGAGGGTTAACCGGGGAGCTGTTTTTT. The J gene is TRBJ2-2, the V gene TRBV5-1; 10 positions match TRBD2. V was clipped by 4 bases and J by 5 bases; unmatched bases: 8. There are 16 residues in the CDR3. Germline V gene sequence: CDR1 SGHRS, CDR2 YFSETQ.

The rearrangement links TRBV19 to TRBJ2-7, with 8 bases fitting TRBD2. The germline V gene encodes CDR1 LNHDA and CDR2 SQIVND (reference sequence). J lost 0 bases, V lost 5 bases, and 6 bases had no gene match. The CDR3 covers 15 residues. CDR3 DNA: TGTGCCAGTAGTGTTACTAGCGGCAGCTCCTACGAGCAGTACTTC. Translated, it gives CASSVTSGSSYEQYF.